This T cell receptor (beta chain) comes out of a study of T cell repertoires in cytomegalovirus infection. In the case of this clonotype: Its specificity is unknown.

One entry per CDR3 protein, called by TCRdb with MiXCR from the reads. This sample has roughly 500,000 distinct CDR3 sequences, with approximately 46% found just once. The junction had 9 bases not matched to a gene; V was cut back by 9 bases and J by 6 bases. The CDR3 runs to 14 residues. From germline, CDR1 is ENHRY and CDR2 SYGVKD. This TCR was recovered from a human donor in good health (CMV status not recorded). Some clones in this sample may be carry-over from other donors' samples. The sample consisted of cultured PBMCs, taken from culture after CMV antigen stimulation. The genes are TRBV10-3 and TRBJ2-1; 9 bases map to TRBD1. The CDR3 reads CAIRQGGVSNEQFF. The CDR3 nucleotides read TGTGCCATACGACAGGGGGGGGTTTCCAATGAGCAGTTCTTC.